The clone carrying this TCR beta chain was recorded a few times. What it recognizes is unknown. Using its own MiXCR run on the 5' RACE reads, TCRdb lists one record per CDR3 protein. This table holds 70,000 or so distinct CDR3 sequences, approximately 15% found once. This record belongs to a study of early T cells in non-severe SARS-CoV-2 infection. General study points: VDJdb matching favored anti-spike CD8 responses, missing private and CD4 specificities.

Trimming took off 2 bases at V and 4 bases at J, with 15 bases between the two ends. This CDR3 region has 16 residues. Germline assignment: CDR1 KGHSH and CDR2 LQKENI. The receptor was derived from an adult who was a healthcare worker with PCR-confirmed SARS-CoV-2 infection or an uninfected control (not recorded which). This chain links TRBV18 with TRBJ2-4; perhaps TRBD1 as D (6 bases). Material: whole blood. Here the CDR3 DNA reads TGTGCCAGCTCACCAAGTAATGCAGGGGCGAAAAACATTCAGTACTTC. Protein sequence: CASSPSNAGAKNIQYF. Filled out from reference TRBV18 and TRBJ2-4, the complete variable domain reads NAGVMQNPRHLVRRRGQEARLRCSPMKGHSHVYWYRQLPEEGLKFMVYLQKENIIDESGMPKERFSAEFPKEGPSILRIQQVVRGDSAAYFCASSPSNAGAKNIQYFGAGTRLSVL.